Given below is one T cell receptor (beta chain) in context. A sample-barcoded 5' primer and a J-beta primer mix were used in a second PCR of about 7 to 12 cycles. Using its own MiXCR run on the 5' RACE reads, TCRdb lists one record per CDR3 protein. This table has roughly 1,300,000 distinct CDR3 sequences, 59% appearing once. The sample is drawn from a study of blood T cells in healthy people across ages. Sample: blood. The TCR sequence derives from a man aged 18 to 29 in good health.

The CDR3 bases are TGTGCCAGCAGCCGAGACAGCCGACAAGAGACCCAGTACTTC. Protein product: CASSRDSRQETQYF. The chain joins TRBV4-2 to TRBJ2-5, with a tentative D call TRBD1 (5 bases). With 4 bases removed from V and 2 bases from J, the gap between germline ends came to 11 bases. The CDR3 runs 14 residues. CDR1 is LGHNA and CDR2 is YNFKEQ in the germline V gene.